A single sample is the source of the 24 T cell receptor delta chains below, sequenced in a study of Vδ1+ human thymocytes listed by TCRdb under 2018. The research as a whole found: Thymic TRG and TRD repertoires appeared highly polyclonal with Gaussian CDR3 length distributions, unlike oligoclonal peripheral blood repertoires.

The sequencer was an Illumina MiSeq. RNA extraction was carried out with the RNeasy mini kit, and reverse transcription was then done using Superscript III. Multiplex PCR was used to generate CDR3 amplicons, with pooled V-gene forward primers and a constant-region reverse primer carrying Illumina adaptor overhangs. TCRdb called clones afresh from the public reads with CATT; identical DNA rows were later merged. In this sample the table shows 80,000 or so delta-chain clones, 30% to 45% of which occur a single time. The top ten hold about 0.26% of the sample. Their target antigens are unknown. Sample: Vdelta1+ gamma-delta thymocytes from the thymus. The cell subset or site label on this specimen signifies: FACS-sorted CD3+ TCRalphabeta- TCRVdelta1+ TCRVdelta2- thymocytes. The origin of the receptors is a boy in the first two years of life who had congenital heart surgery.

This clone was observed a single time. V and J are TRDV1 and TRDJ1; D is perhaps TRDD2 (6 bases). The ends were cut back, 0 bases at V and 11 bases at J, with 34 bases in the middle. CDR3 length: 20 residues. CDR1 is TSWWSYY, CDR2 QGS, per germline. DNA of the CDR3: TGTGCTCTTGGGGAACTAGGGTGGCGGGGCCTTCCAGCCGATCGGACAGGGCTCATCTTT. Its protein product is CALGELGWRGLPADRTGLIF.

With respect to this clone: One end of the junction varies from germline; a read error may be responsible. The rearrangement joins TRDV1 to TRDJ1, with TRDD3 as a possible D gene (5 bases). There are 16 residues in the CDR3. Germline values: CDR1 TSWWSYY, CDR2 QGS. This CDR3 is CAFGELCSPYTDKLIF. In DNA, the CDR3 is TGTGCTTTTGGGGAACTCTGTAGTCCCTACACCGATAAACTCATCTTT.

The sample holds one count of this clone. The chain recombines TRDV1 with TRDJ1, with 8 bases matching TRDD3. The CDR3 sequence is 17 residues long. Trimming at V came to 2 bases and at J to 4 bases, leaving 12 bases not matched to a gene. The germline V gene encodes CDR1 TSWWSYY and CDR2 QGS. This CDR3 reads CALGERPKLGAVDKLIF. DNA of the CDR3: TGTGCTCTTGGGGAAAGGCCGAAACTGGGGGCCGTCGATAAACTCATCTTT.

The V gene is TRDV1, the J gene TRDJ1, with D uncertain. This CDR3 comprises 19 residues. The germline gives CDR1 TSWWSYY, CDR2 QGS. V was shortened by 1 base and J by 0 bases, with 21 bases between the two germline ends. CDR3 sequence: CALGERDRRVRKDTDKLIF. The CDR3, as DNA: TGTGCTCTTGGGGAACGAGATCGTCGCGTGCGAAAGGACACCGATAAACTCATCTTT.

This clone was counted only a few times. V usage is TRDV1 and J usage is TRDJ1, with 13 bases fitting TRDD3. This CDR3 is built from 22 residues. Germline lookup yields CDR1 TSWWSYY and CDR2 QGS. Trimming removed 2 bases from V and 0 bases from J; junction bases left unmatched: 18. The CDR3 sequence: CALGEFHTSTGGYDTYTDKLIF. In DNA, the CDR3 is TGTGCTCTTGGGGAATTTCACACGTCTACTGGGGGATACGATACCTACACCGATAAACTCATCTTT.

The chain employs TRDV1 and TRDJ1; D gene ambiguous. The CDR3 is 18 residues long. V lost 0 bases, J lost 0 bases, and 17 bases lay in between. Germline values: CDR1 TSWWSYY, CDR2 QGS. This CDR3 reads CALGELSWTRTYTDKLIF. The CDR3 DNA follows: TGTGCTCTTGGGGAACTAAGTTGGACCCGTACCTACACCGATAAACTCATCTTT.

In this sample, this clone turned up a few times. V gene TRDV1 combines with J gene TRDJ1; 10 positions agree with TRDD3. Germline CDR1 is TSWWSYY and CDR2 is QGS. V lost 2 bases to trimming and J lost 0 bases; unmatched junction nucleotides: 18. There are 21 residues in the CDR3. The CDR3 DNA reads as TGTGCTCTTGGGGAAGCTCCCCGGTACTGGGGGATTGGGGGGTACACCGATAAACTCATCTTT. Residues: CALGEAPRYWGIGGYTDKLIF.

This clone turned up a few times. V is TRDV1 and J is TRDJ1; TRDD3 matches at 8 bases. The CDR3 has 18 amino acids. V was clipped by 3 bases and J by 3 bases; unmatched bases: 15. Looked up from germline, CDR1 is TSWWSYY and CDR2 is QGS. The CDR3 sequence is CALGDLPPYWGQADKLIF. The CDR3 DNA reads TGTGCTCTTGGGGATTTACCCCCGTACTGGGGGCAAGCCGATAAACTCATCTTT.

The genes are TRDV1 and TRDJ1; 8 positions agree with TRDD3. V shed 2 bases and J 1 base; nucleotides not matched to a gene: 12. CDR1 is TSWWSYY, CDR2 QGS, per germline. CDR3 length: 18 amino acids. The CDR3 region is CALGEEGYWGFVTDKLIF. In DNA form, the CDR3 reads TGTGCTCTTGGGGAAGAGGGCTACTGGGGGTTCGTCACCGATAAACTCATCTTT.

Concerning this clone: Distinct nucleotide sequences in the sample also encode this CDR3. This chain links TRDV1 with TRDJ1; tentative D call: TRDD2 (5 bases). The V gene lost 0 bases and the J gene lost 9 bases, with 23 bases spanning the gap. The length of the CDR3 is 17 residues. Germline V gives CDR1 TSWWSYY, CDR2 QGS. Written as DNA, the CDR3 is TGTGCTCTTGGGGAACTAGGATTTCCCTACGTCCCCGTAGAACTCATCTTT. It yields the protein CALGELGFPYVPVELIF.

The chain is built from TRDV1 and TRDJ1; D not resolved. This CDR3 is built from 18 residues. Between the trimmed V and J ends, which lost 4 bases and 1 base, there was a span of 22 bases. Looked up from germline, CDR1 is TSWWSYY and CDR2 is QGS. The CDR3 here is CALGAKQSTRLGTDKLIF. CDR3 DNA: TGTGCTCTTGGGGCAAAACAATCCACGAGGCTCGGCACCGATAAACTCATCTTT.

The genes are TRDV1 and TRDJ1; 13 bases line up with TRDD3. CDR3 length: 24 amino acids. Germline assignment: CDR1 TSWWSYY and CDR2 QGS. The junction had 34 bases not matched to a gene; V was cut back by 4 bases and J by 8 bases. The CDR3 loop reads CALGASAFLGQTGGYAYPCGKLIF. CDR3 bases: TGTGCTCTTGGGGCGTCGGCCTTCCTCGGACAGACTGGGGGATACGCGTATCCCTGTGGCAAACTCATCTTT.

This chain joins TRDV1 and TRDJ1; D is undetermined. Per the germline V gene, CDR1 is TSWWSYY and CDR2 is QGS. This CDR3 region has 21 residues. The V gene lost 0 bases and the J gene lost 2 bases, with 28 bases spanning the gap. The CDR3 nucleotides are TGTGCTCTTGGGGAACTCGTCCGTGAAACCTCCATCGTGGTGGGAACCGATAAACTCATCTTT. Translated: CALGELVRETSIVVGTDKLIF.

The chain carries TRDV1 and TRDJ1; D may be TRDD3 (6 bases). V was clipped by 0 bases and J by 2 bases, with 22 bases between them. The CDR3 spans 19 residues. Germline V gene sequence: CDR1 TSWWSYY, CDR2 QGS. CDR3 sequence: CALGELWLDAGYSTDKLIF. CDR3 in DNA: TGTGCTCTTGGGGAACTCTGGCTCGATGCGGGATATAGTACCGATAAACTCATCTTT.

This chain links TRDV1 with TRDJ1; tentatively, D is TRDD2 (6 bases). Between the trimmed V and J ends, which lost 1 base and 6 bases, there was a span of 12 bases. The germline V gene has CDR1 TSWWSYY and CDR2 QGS. The CDR3 has 14 residues. CDR3 loop: CALGEPFPSHKLIF. DNA for the CDR3: TGTGCTCTTGGGGAACCCTTCCCGTCACATAAACTCATCTTT.

This clone was observed a handful of times. The rearrangement joins TRDV1 to TRDJ1; 10 bases align to TRDD3. CDR1 TSWWSYY and CDR2 QGS come from the germline V gene. V was clipped by 9 bases and J by 0 bases; unmatched bases: 25. The CDR3 sequence is 21 residues long. The CDR3 DNA is TGTGCTCTCGCTCCCGTTTGGGGGATACCCAATCAACTATTGTACACCGATAAACTCATCTTT. Protein sequence: CALAPVWGIPNQLLYTDKLIF.

The gene calls are TRDV1 and TRDJ1; D uncertain. CDR1 is TSWWSYY and CDR2 is QGS in the germline V gene. V gave up 3 bases and J gave up 0 bases, with 26 bases separating them. The CDR3 is 20 residues long. The CDR3 spells CALGDKPRSRWLPNTDKLIF. The CDR3, as DNA: TGTGCTCTTGGGGACAAACCCCGGTCCCGATGGCTGCCTAACACCGATAAACTCATCTTT.

In this sample, this clone turned up a few times. This chain uses TRDV1 with TRDJ1; tentatively, D is TRDD3 (5 bases). Trimming removed 5 bases at V and 4 bases at J, with 20 bases between. The germline V gene encodes CDR1 TSWWSYY and CDR2 QGS. The CDR3 is made up of 16 amino acids. CDR3 bases: TGTGCTCTTGGGCCCACGAAGGGGGCCTGCCTCGATAAACTCATCTTT. This encodes CALGPTKGACLDKLIF.

Relative to its sample, this clone is medium-sized. This chain uses TRDV2 with TRDJ2; D is uncertain. Trimming removed 4 bases from V and 7 bases from J, with 12 bases in between. The CDR3 contains 13 residues. In germline, CDR1 is GEAIGNYY, CDR2 EKD. This chain's CDR3 is CACEQLQGAQLFF. The CDR3 bases are TGTGCCTGTGAGCAGCTCCAGGGAGCACAACTCTTCTTT.

Notes on this clone: This may stem from a read error, because a much larger clone lies one nucleotide away. This same CDR3 is encoded by further DNA sequences in the sample. The chain carries TRDV2 and TRDJ1, with unresolved D. Germline CDR1 and CDR2: GEAIGNYY and EKD. The CDR3 totals 14 residues. Trimming shortened V by 0 bases and J by 4 bases, and 11 bases separated the two germline ends. The CDR3 DNA follows: TGTGCCTGTGACACCCCACCGGGCCTCGATAAACTCATCTTT. Translation gives CACDTPPGLDKLIF.

In this sample, this clone turned up a few times. V usage is TRDV1 and J usage is TRDJ1; the match to TRDD3 covers 10 bases. Looked up from germline, CDR1 is TSWWSYY and CDR2 is QGS. Trimming cost V 4 bases and J 1 base; bases outside gene matches: 15. The CDR3 totals 19 residues. The CDR3 loop is CALGACTGGLEGPTDKLIF. The CDR3 region has the DNA TGTGCTCTTGGGGCTTGTACTGGGGGATTGGAGGGTCCCACCGATAAACTCATCTTT.

As concerns this clone: The junction shows a germline mismatch at one end, possibly a read error. The chain employs TRDV1 and TRDJ1; 8 bases fit TRDD2. CDR3 length: 22 residues. Germline lookup yields CDR1 TSWWSYY and CDR2 QGS. CDR3 in DNA: TGCGCTCTTGGGGACAGAATGATCTTCCTACGCGGATACCCGTCCCACACCGATAAACTCATCTTT. Translating it yields CALGDRMIFLRGYPSHTDKLIF.

This clone showed up just a few times. The chain employs TRDV1 and TRDJ1; TRDD3 aligns across 7 bases. The germline CDR1 and CDR2 sequences are TSWWSYY and QGS. V trimming: 1 base; J trimming: 0 bases; junction bases outside the gene matches: 17. CDR3 length equals 20 residues. This chain's CDR3 is CALGEPCYFTGASYTDKLIF. In DNA, the CDR3 is TGTGCTCTTGGGGAACCCTGCTACTTTACTGGGGCCTCGTACACCGATAAACTCATCTTT.

The chain combines TRDV1 with TRDJ1; 10 bases are a match to TRDD3. The germline CDR1 and CDR2 sequences are TSWWSYY and QGS. The J segment lost 0 bases and the V segment lost 0 bases, leaving 22 bases of the junction unmatched. This CDR3 has 23 amino acids. The CDR3 loop is CALGELWNLPVLGGYEYTDKLIF. The CDR3 DNA reads TGTGCTCTTGGGGAACTATGGAACCTACCTGTACTGGGGGGATACGAGTACACCGATAAACTCATCTTT.